The 23 T cell receptor beta chains listed next were all sequenced from one sample in a study of blood T cell repertoires in COVID-19. Assay: immunoSEQ multiplex PCR; the TCRdb copy retains only in-frame clones and omits some. The top ten clones hold around 10% of a sample with tens of thousands of clones, 68% of them seen once. The sequenced sample was peripheral blood. These receptors all stem from a woman in her 70s with acute or convalescent COVID-19.

The chain uses TRBV18 and TRBJ1-1; 8 positions agree with TRBD1. CDR3 size: 14 residues. From germline, CDR1 is KGHSH and CDR2 LQKENI. With 3 bases clipped from V and 5 bases from J, the junction kept 5 bases outside the gene matches. CDR3 in DNA: TGTGCCAGCTCACCTCAGGGGGCGGGAACTGAAGCTTTCTTT. Translated: CASSPQGAGTEAFF. Variable domain in full (rest from reference TRBV18 and TRBJ1-1): NAGVMQNPRHLVRRRGQEARLRCSPMKGHSHVYWYRQLPEEGLKFMVYLQKENIIDESGMPKERFSAEFPKEGPSILRIQQVVRGDSAAYFCASSPQGAGTEAFFGQGTRLTVV.

This clone came up a few times. The chain uses TRBV5-8 and TRBJ1-1; a possible D gene is TRBD1 (5 bases). CDR3 size: 17 residues. The V gene lost 4 bases and the J gene lost 2 bases, with 21 bases spanning the gap. Germline V gene sequence: CDR1 SGHTS, CDR2 YDEGEE. The CDR3 region is CASSTSPPGGPNTEAFF. The CDR3 DNA reads TGTGCCAGCAGCACCTCCCCCCCCGGGGGTCCCAACACTGAAGCTTTCTTT.

This clone has more than one count but fewer than ten. The J gene is TRBJ2-5, the V gene TRBV5-1; D possibly corresponds to TRBD1 (6 bases). CDR1 SGHRS and CDR2 YFSETQ come from the germline V gene. The V gene lost 3 bases and the J gene lost 2 bases, with 14 bases spanning the gap. This CDR3 spans 15 amino acids. The CDR3 is CASSWTTGNQETQYF. CDR3 in DNA: TGCGCCAGCAGCTGGACAACAGGGAATCAAGAGACCCAGTACTTC.

This clone was observed a few times. The J gene is TRBJ1-3, the V gene TRBV18, with D possibly TRBD1 on 6 matching bases. The germline V gene has CDR1 KGHSH and CDR2 LQKENI. V dropped 5 bases and J dropped 2 bases, with 10 bases sitting between them. The CDR3 extends over 14 amino acids. The CDR3 loop reads CASSAAGAGNTIYF. The CDR3 DNA sequence: TGTGCCAGCTCAGCGGCAGGGGCTGGAAACACCATATATTTT. Full variable domain (outside the CDR3, taken from reference TRBV18 and TRBJ1-3): NAGVMQNPRHLVRRRGQEARLRCSPMKGHSHVYWYRQLPEEGLKFMVYLQKENIIDESGMPKERFSAEFPKEGPSILRIQQVVRGDSAAYFCASSAAGAGNTIYFGEGSWLTVV.

The chain is built from TRBV30 and TRBJ1-2; D unclear. V lost 3 bases, J lost 8 bases, and 13 bases lay in between. There are 12 residues in the CDR3. Germline lookup yields CDR1 GTSNPN and CDR2 SVGIG (reference sequence). In nucleotides, the CDR3 is TGTGCCTGGAGCTCGGTCGGGGTCGGCTACACCTTC. Residues: CAWSSVGVGYTF.

J is TRBJ2-1 and V is TRBV5-1; 7 positions agree with TRBD2. The CDR3 is 14 amino acids. V shed 4 bases and J 10 bases; nucleotides not matched to a gene: 11. Germline CDR1 reads SGHRS; CDR2 reads YFSETQ. CDR3 nucleotides: TGCGCCAGCAGCGCCTCCGGGACTATTGACGAGCAGTTCTTC. Protein sequence: CASSASGTIDEQFF.

The chain joins TRBV7-3 to TRBJ2-2; no clear D gene. The V and J ends lost 5 bases and 1 base respectively, with 5 bases between them. The V gene's germline CDR1 is SGHTA and CDR2 FQGTGA. The CDR3 runs to 13 residues. CDR3 nucleotides: TGTGCCAGCAGCCCACTGAACACCGGGGAGCTGTTTTTT. It encodes CASSPLNTGELFF.

V usage is TRBV28 and J usage is TRBJ1-6; D gene ambiguous. The CDR3 covers 13 residues. V dropped 3 bases and J dropped 8 bases, with 8 bases sitting between them. The V gene's germline CDR1 is MDHEN and CDR2 SYDVKM. Here the CDR3 reads CASSFPADSPLHF. The CDR3 DNA reads as TGTGCCAGCAGTTTCCCCGCGGATTCACCCCTCCACTTT.

The rearrangement uses TRBV27 and TRBJ1-6; 8 positions match TRBD1. Germline CDR1 MNHEY, CDR2 SMNVEV (reference sequence). V shed 6 bases and J 5 bases; nucleotides not matched to a gene: 6. CDR3 size: 15 residues. The DNA of the CDR3 is TGTGCCAGCAGATATGGACAGGGTAATAATTCACCCCTCCACTTT. This sequence encodes CASRYGQGNNSPLHF.

This rearrangement joins TRBV7-9 to TRBJ2-5; TRBD2 matches at 7 bases. The germline V gene encodes CDR1 SEHNR and CDR2 FQNEAQ (reference sequence). The CDR3 is made up of 15 amino acids. V shed 7 bases, J shed 0 bases, and the junction held 8 bases outside the gene matches. Written as DNA, the CDR3 is TGTGCCAGCACCCGAGGGCTAGCGGACCAAGAGACCCAGTACTTC. Translating gives CASTRGLADQETQYF. Full variable domain (remainder filled in from reference TRBV7-9 and TRBJ2-5): DTGVSQNPRHKITKRGQNVTFRCDPISEHNRLYWYRQTLGQGPEFLTYFQNEAQLEKSRLLSDRFSAERPKGSFSTLEIQRTEQGDSAMYLCASTRGLADQETQYFGPGTRLLVL.

This clone was picked up one time. The chain links TRBV6-6 to TRBJ2-7; D is possibly TRBD2 (5 bases). This CDR3 has 13 residues. With 4 bases removed from V and 2 bases from J, the gap between germline ends came to 9 bases. In germline, CDR1 is MNHNY, CDR2 SVGAGI (reference sequence). This CDR3 reads CASSFRETYEQYF. The CDR3 DNA follows: TGTGCCAGCAGTTTTCGGGAAACCTACGAGCAGTACTTC.

The gene calls are TRBV7-2 and TRBJ2-5; possible D gene TRBD1, 6 bases. This CDR3 has 14 residues. Looked up from germline, CDR1 is SGHTA and CDR2 is FQGNSA. The ends were cut back, 4 bases at V and 8 bases at J, with 17 bases in the middle. The CDR3 DNA sequence: TGTGCCAGCAGCTCATACTACAGGGATTTAACCCAGTACTTC. This gives the protein CASSSYYRDLTQYF.

The genes are TRBV19 and TRBJ1-5; the D is unclear. Germline V gene data show CDR1 as LNHDA and CDR2 as SQIVND (reference sequence). The CDR3 covers 18 residues. V was cut by 5 bases and J by 5 bases, with 25 bases left in between. CDR3 nucleotides: TGTGCCAGTAGTTCCGTTCCGGGGATTTTACGACCCTATCAGCCCCAGCATTTT. Translated: CASSSVPGILRPYQPQHF.

The chain carries TRBV12-3 or TRBV12-4 and TRBJ1-1, with a possible D match to TRBD1 (5 bases). Trimming removed 1 base from V and 4 bases from J, with 7 bases in between. CDR3 length: 13 amino acids. The CDR3 DNA sequence: TGTGCCAGCAGTTTAGGACAGTCCACTGAAGCTTTCTTT. Residues: CASSLGQSTEAFF.

The chain recombines TRBV3-1 (or the pseudogene TRBV3-2) with TRBJ2-3; TRBD2 might be the D (6 bases). Germline V gene sequence: CDR1 LGHDT, CDR2 YNNKEL (reference sequence). This CDR3 contains 13 residues. V was cut by 4 bases and J by 7 bases, with 12 bases left in between. CDR3 residues: CASSPSSENTQYF. The CDR3 DNA reads as TGTGCCAGCAGCCCCTCTAGCGAAAATACGCAGTATTTT.

The J gene is TRBJ2-7, the V gene TRBV3-1 (or the pseudogene TRBV3-2); D call uncertain. V gave up 0 bases and J gave up 2 bases, with 8 bases separating them. The CDR3 extends over 14 amino acids. The germline V gene encodes CDR1 LGHDT and CDR2 YNNKEL (reference sequence). CDR3 sequence: CASSQEPRAYEQYF. The CDR3 nucleotides read TGTGCCAGCAGCCAAGAGCCTAGAGCCTACGAGCAGTACTTC.

This clone was seen only a few times. The V gene is TRBV12-3 or TRBV12-4, the J gene TRBJ2-7; TRBD2 is a possible D gene (6 bases). The CDR3 spans 13 residues. V lost 6 bases to trimming and J lost 4 bases, with 13 bases between them. This CDR3 reads CASRPASAYEQYF. For the CDR3, the DNA is TGTGCCAGCAGGCCGGCTAGCGCTTACGAGCAGTACTTC.

V and J are TRBV19 and TRBJ1-3, with D maybe TRBD1 (6 bases). CDR3 size: 16 residues. The germline CDR1 and CDR2 sequences are LNHDA and SQIVND (reference sequence). The germline V and J ends were trimmed by 6 bases and 2 bases, with 17 bases remaining between them. DNA for the CDR3: TGTGCCAGTAGCGGCACAGGGCGAGGGGCTGGAAACACCATATATTTT. Its protein is CASSGTGRGAGNTIYF.

The rearrangement links TRBV6-2 or TRBV6-3 to TRBJ2-3; TRBD2 agrees at 7 bases. CDR1 MNHEY and CDR2 SVGEGT come from the germline V gene. This CDR3 comprises 13 residues. Unmatched junction bases numbered 4, after V lost 4 bases and J lost 6 bases. CDR3 DNA: TGTGCCAGCAGTTCAGCGGGATCCGATACGCAGTATTTT. This translates into CASSSAGSDTQYF.

The chain uses TRBV2 and TRBJ1-2; 8 positions agree with TRBD1. Germline V gene sequence: CDR1 SNHLY, CDR2 FYNNEI. CDR3 length: 16 residues. J lost 5 bases, V lost 1 base, and 9 bases had no gene match. CDR3 nucleotides: TGTGCCAGCAGTGAAGAAACAGGGGGTTTAGTATATGGCTACACCTTC. This translates into CASSEETGGLVYGYTF.

The sample holds a few counts of this clone. This chain connects TRBV6-5 to TRBJ2-7; 8 bases align to TRBD2. The CDR3 runs to 14 residues. The V segment lost 5 bases and the J segment 4 bases; nucleotides outside the gene matches: 7. Germline lookup yields CDR1 MNHEY and CDR2 SVGAGI. For the CDR3, the DNA is TGTGCCAGCAGTCGTACGGGGGGGCCTTACGAGCAGTACTTC. The encoded protein is CASSRTGGPYEQYF.

The chain recombines TRBV2 with TRBJ1-5; D not certain. The germline V gene has CDR1 SNHLY and CDR2 FYNNEI. The CDR3 contains 15 residues. Trimming took off 4 bases at V and 1 base at J, with 11 bases between the two ends. The CDR3 DNA is TGTGCCAGCAGTGTAAATGGGCTAAGCAATCAGCCCCAGCATTTT. Protein: CASSVNGLSNQPQHF.

This clone was seen a few times. This sequence joins TRBV6-6 and TRBJ1-4; D is possibly TRBD1 (5 bases). The CDR3 sequence is 16 residues long. CDR1 and CDR2 (germline): MNHNY, SVGAGI (reference sequence). Deletions cut 7 bases from V and 5 bases from J, with 20 bases between. The CDR3 is CASTQADQGSNEKLFF. Here the CDR3 DNA reads TGTGCCAGCACCCAGGCGGACCAGGGCAGCAATGAAAAACTGTTTTTT.